The T cell receptor (beta chain) under discussion was sequenced for a study of T cell responses to AZD1222 COVID-19 vaccine. Repertoires were generated with immunoSEQ multiplex PCR, while TCRdb's copy carries only in-frame clones and drops some. The sample has fewer than 120,000 clones; 80% to 95% are singletons. The germline V gene encodes CDR1 SGHRS and CDR2 YFSETQ. Trimming removed 4 bases from V and 5 bases from J; junction bases left unmatched: 6. There are 15 residues in the CDR3. V gene TRBV5-1 combines with J gene TRBJ2-2; TRBD1 matches 9 bases. This receptor was identified in an adult who received the AZD1222 COVID-19 vaccine. This sample comprised peripheral blood, obtained 28 days after the second AZD1222 dose. The CDR3 loop is CASSVDRGRTGELFF. CDR3 nucleotide sequence: TGCGCCAGCAGCGTGGACAGGGGAAGGACCGGGGAGCTGTTTTTT.